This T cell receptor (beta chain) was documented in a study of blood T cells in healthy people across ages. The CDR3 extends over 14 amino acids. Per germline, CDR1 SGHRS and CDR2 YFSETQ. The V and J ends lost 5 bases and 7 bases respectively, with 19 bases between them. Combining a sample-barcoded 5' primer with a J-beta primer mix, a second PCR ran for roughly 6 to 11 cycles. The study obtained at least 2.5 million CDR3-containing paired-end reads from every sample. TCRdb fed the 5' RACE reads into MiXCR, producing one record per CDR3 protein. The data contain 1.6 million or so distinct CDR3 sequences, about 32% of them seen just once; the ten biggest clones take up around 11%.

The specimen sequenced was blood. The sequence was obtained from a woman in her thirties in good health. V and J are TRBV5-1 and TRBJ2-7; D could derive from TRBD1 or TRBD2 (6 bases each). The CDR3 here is CASSLWDTGGEQYF. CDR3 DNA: TGCGCCAGCAGTTTGTGGGACACCGGAGGGGAGCAGTACTTC.